This T cell receptor beta chain was documented in a study of technical replicates of blood from a few donors. Profiling relied on immunoSEQ multiplex PCR, and the TCRdb table lists in-frame clones only, not all of them. Of about 83,000 clones in the sample, just over 90% were seen once. V shed 6 bases and J 6 bases; nucleotides not matched to a gene: 1. Germline-derived CDR1 and CDR2 are SNHLY and FYNNEI. The CDR3 covers 12 residues. The chain recombines TRBV2 with TRBJ2-2; 7 nucleotides align to TRBD2. This TCR came from a human donor in good health. Source material: T cells isolated from PBMCs. As DNA, the CDR3 is TGTGCCAGCAGCGCGGGAGCCGGGGAGCTGTTTTTT. It is translated as CASSAGAGELFF. Combining the CDR3 with reference TRBV2 and TRBJ2-2 gives the whole variable domain EPEVTQTPSHQVTQMGQEVILRCVPISNHLYFYWYRQILGQKVEFLVSFYNNEISEKSEIFDDQFSVERPDGSNFTLKIRSTKLEDSAMYFCASSAGAGELFFGEGSRLTVL.